These 4 T cell receptor beta chains were all obtained from the same sample, sequenced in a study of tumor and adjacent non-tumor tissue in lung cancer (dated by TCRdb to between 2017 and 2018). RNA was extracted from bulk unsorted tissue and checked for quality with a NanoDrop ND-1000 and an Agilent 2100. Receptor libraries were prepared by multiplex PCR. Sequencing was carried out with an Illumina HiSeq 2500. Following protocols modified from ARM-PCR, the researchers constructed TCRbeta libraries through three rounds of nested PCR with primers (Table S4). TCRdb cleaned the public reads at Q25 with fastp, built clones with MiXCR and kept in-frame beta chains. Rows are unified per CDR3 protein, each entry keeping the most common DNA and genes. The sample table records 65,000 to 70,000 distinct CDR3 sequences; approximately 63% of these occur just once. The ten largest clones take up 20% of the sample.

The sequenced material came from lung tumor tissue. Every receptor here comes from a middle-aged man with non-small cell lung cancer.

This clonotype was seen at least ten times. The J gene is TRBJ2-1, the V gene TRBV29-1, with D maybe TRBD1 (5 bases). The CDR3 has 14 residues. Germline assignment: CDR1 SQVTM and CDR2 ANQGSEA. V was shortened by 4 bases and J by 8 bases, with 18 bases between the two germline ends. In DNA, the CDR3 is TGCAGCGTTGCCAGGGCTGTCTTCTTGGATGAGCAGTTCTTC. Amino acid sequence: CSVARAVFLDEQFF.

As to this clonotype: One base away lies a much larger clone, so this may be a sequencing read error. The chain carries TRBV7-9 and TRBJ2-5, with D hard to call. CDR1 is SEHNR, CDR2 FQNEAQ, per germline (reference sequence). The CDR3 loop spans 10 amino acids. CDR3 in amino acids: CASSFETEYF. The CDR3 DNA is TGTGCCAGCAGCTTCGAGACCGAGTACTTC. Filled out from reference TRBV7-9 and TRBJ2-5, the complete variable domain reads DTGVSQNPRHKITKRGQNVTFRCDPISEHNRLYWYRQTLGQGPEFLTYFQNEAQLEKSRLLSDRFSAERPKGSFSTLEIQRTEQGDSAMYLCASSFETEYFGPGTRLLVL.

A remark on this clonotype: In this CDR3 the conserved last residue, phenylalanine or tryptophan, is missing, so a read error is likely. The chain employs TRBV6-6 and TRBJ2-5, with 7 bases fitting TRBD2. The CDR3 covers 13 residues. Germline CDR1 MNHNY, CDR2 SVGAGI (reference sequence). The CDR3 DNA reads as TGTGACAGCAGTTGGGACTATCAAGAGACCCAGTACCTC. Translating gives CDSSWDYQETQYL.

The CDR3 sequence is CISSEAVSLSYEQYF. The CDR3 bases are TGTATCAGCAGTGAAGCTGTGAGTCTCTCCTACGAGCAGTACTTC. The chain carries TRBV6-1 and TRBJ2-7; D uncertain. The CDR3 runs to 15 residues. CDR1 MNHNS and CDR2 SASEGT come from the germline V gene.